This note documents a single T cell receptor beta chain sequence. Antigen unknown. The data originate from a study of T cell responses to AZD1222 COVID-19 vaccine. Study-level background: It was second doses at about 4 or about 12 weeks that were pooled.

Germline V gene sequence: CDR1 SNHLY, CDR2 FYNNEI. This CDR3 has 15 residues. V dropped 6 bases and J dropped 5 bases, with 17 bases sitting between them. Study findings and constraints: Researchers took repertoire samples only after the peak T cell response had come. Reportedly, nearly half the spike-specific TCRs target unmutated variant regions. The donor group comprised mostly white British people and more females; the analysis possibly underestimated clonal diversity.

Assay used: immunoSEQ multiplex PCR; TCRdb lists only in-frame clones, some missing. The sample carries some 100,000 clones, about 88% recorded once. The chain is built from TRBV2 and TRBJ1-5; D possibly corresponds to TRBD1 (5 bases). Sequencing was performed on peripheral blood, taken on day 0 of AZD1222 vaccination. The TCR comes from an adult in good health. The CDR3 bases are TGTGCCAGCAGGGATTATAAGGGGCCTTATCAGCCCCAGCATTTT. Translated: CASRDYKGPYQPQHF. Combining the CDR3 with reference TRBV2 and TRBJ1-5 gives the whole variable domain EPEVTQTPSHQVTQMGQEVILRCVPISNHLYFYWYRQILGQKVEFLVSFYNNEISEKSEIFDDQFSVERPDGSNFTLKIRSTKLEDSAMYFCASRDYKGPYQPQHFGDGTRLSIL.